This is a list of T cell receptor beta chains from one sample in a study of T cell changes during pregnancy in multiple sclerosis. Data came from immunoSEQ multiplex PCR; TCRdb stores just in-frame clones and leaves some out. The table records some 38,000 clones, about nine tenths of them present only once. Sequenced here: CD4+ T cells from peripheral blood mononuclear cells, sampled in the third trimester of pregnancy. The receptors derive from a female donor in good health, enrolled as a control in a pregnancy study. Both conserved end residues are part of each CDR3. The D gene is left open where the match is weak. Some rows mark clone size as missing; the rest say once, few, many or name a class of expanded clone.

size,J,D,V,DNA,CDR3
-,TRBJ2-5,TRBD1,TRBV18,TGTGCCAGCTCACCAACGGGACAGGGGGCTAGGGAGACCCAGTACTTC,CASSPTGQGARETQYF
-,TRBJ2-7,TRBD1,TRBV6-1,TGTGCCAGCAGTGAAGGCTTGGGACAGGGGTACGAGCAGTACTTC,CASSEGLGQGYEQYF
-,TRBJ1-2,TRBD1,TRBV19,TGTGCCAGTAGTTTGGACAGGGGAATGGACTACACCTTC,CASSLDRGMDYTF
-,TRBJ1-1,-,TRBV6-4,TGTGCCCCAAGGGGGGGCGCCTCCTCGATCGACACTGAAGCTTTCTTT,CAPRGGASSIDTEAFF
-,TRBJ2-3,TRBD2,TRBV7-2,TGTGCCAGCAGCTTAATAGCGGGGAGCGGCGATACGCAGTATTTT,CASSLIAGSGDTQYF
medium-sized,TRBJ1-1,-,TRBV2,TGTGCCAGCAGTCCCAGGGGTCAAGGGAACACTGAAGCTTTCTTT,CASSPRGQGNTEAFF
-,TRBJ2-7,-,TRBV19,TGTGCCAGTAGTATAAGGACAGCTCCCTCCTACGAGCAGTACTTC,CASSIRTAPSYEQYF
-,TRBJ2-2,TRBD1,TRBV18,TGTGCCAGCTCACCGACAGGGGACACCGGGGAGCTGTTTTTT,CASSPTGDTGELFF
-,TRBJ2-7,-,TRBV7-9,TGTGCCAGCAGCTTGGCAGCCTACGAGCAGTACTTC,CASSLAAYEQYF
-,TRBJ2-7,-,TRBV21-1,TGTGCCAGCAGGGCCCCTAGCGGACCTGGGGACGAGCAGTACTTC,CASRAPSGPGDEQYF
-,TRBJ2-3,-,TRBV7-6,TGTGCCAGCAGCTTAGGAGGGCCTCGAAGAGATACGCAGTATTTT,CASSLGGPRRDTQYF
-,TRBJ2-2,TRBD2,TRBV9,TGTGCCAGCAGCGTAGTAGGACTAGCGGACGGGGAGCTGTTTTTT,CASSVVGLADGELFF
-,TRBJ2-3,TRBD1,TRBV19,TGTGCCAGTAGTATTTACGGTCGCCAGGGGGCGAGAGATACGCAGTATTTT,CASSIYGRQGARDTQYF
once,TRBJ1-5,-,TRBV29-1,TGCAGCGCCACAACTCAGAGACAGTCCGGGCAGCCCCAGCATTTT,CSATTQRQSGQPQHF
-,TRBJ2-3,TRBD2,TRBV5-4,TGTGCCAGCAGCTTGGGAGCTAGCGGGGGCACAGATACGCAGTATTTT,CASSLGASGGTDTQYF
-,TRBJ2-7,-,TRBV6-6,TGTGCCAGCAGTCTAGTCCAAACACGGAAAACCTACGAGCAGTACTTC,CASSLVQTRKTYEQYF
-,TRBJ1-2,TRBD1,TRBV5-6,TGTGCCAGCAGCTTACTGGACAGGGGGTCTGGTGGCTACACCTTC,CASSLLDRGSGGYTF
-,TRBJ2-1,TRBD2,TRBV19,TGTGCCAGTAGAACCGGGACTAGCGGGACCAATGAGCAGTTCTTC,CASRTGTSGTNEQFF
-,TRBJ2-1,-,TRBV29-1,TGCAGCGCCGCGGGCTATGCAACCATCAGCTCCTACAATGAGCAGTTCTTC,CSAAGYATISSYNEQFF
-,TRBJ2-7,-,TRBV5-1,TGCGCCAGCAGCTTCGACCCTGGGCCGTCCTACGAGCAGTACTTC,CASSFDPGPSYEQYF
-,TRBJ1-5,-,TRBV6-5,TGTGCCAGCAGTGTAGATTATAGCAATCAGCCCCAGCATTTT,CASSVDYSNQPQHF